Described below is a single TCR beta chain sequence and its context. The sample comes from a study of blood T cell repertoires in COVID-19. Study in general: Donors in the United States, Italy and Spain gave samples during acute or convalescent COVID-19.

V gave up 4 bases and J gave up 1 base, with 7 bases separating them. CDR3 length: 13 amino acids. Germline V gene data show CDR1 as MRHNA and CDR2 as SNTAGT. In the source study's methods: Reference gene primer amplification gave estimated nucleated cell counts. Clones were sequenced by immunoSEQ multiplex PCR, and TCRdb holds only the in-frame ones, with some missing. That table gives V, J and clone size, and the DNA gave D and trimming. Here the sample spans under 80,000 clones, 65% to 90% being singletons. V usage is TRBV6-4 and J usage is TRBJ1-1; D is perhaps TRBD1 (5 bases). The specimen was peripheral blood. The TCR was taken from an older woman with acute or convalescent COVID-19. The CDR3 sequence: CASSADRNTEAFF. As DNA, the CDR3 is TGTGCCAGCAGTGCCGACAGGAACACTGAAGCTTTCTTT.